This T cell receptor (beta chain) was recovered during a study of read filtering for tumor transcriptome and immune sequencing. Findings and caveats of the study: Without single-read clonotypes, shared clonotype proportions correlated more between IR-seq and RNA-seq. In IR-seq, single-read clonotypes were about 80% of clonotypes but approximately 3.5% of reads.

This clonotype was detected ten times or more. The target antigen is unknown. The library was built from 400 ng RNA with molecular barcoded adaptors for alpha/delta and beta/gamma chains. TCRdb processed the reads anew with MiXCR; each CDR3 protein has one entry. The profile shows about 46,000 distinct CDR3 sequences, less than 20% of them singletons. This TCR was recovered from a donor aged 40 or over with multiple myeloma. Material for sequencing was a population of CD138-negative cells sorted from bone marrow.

CDR3 in amino acids: CASSQPRGDYTGELFF. CDR3 in DNA: TGTGCCAGCAGCCAACCGCGCGGAGATTACACCGGGGAGCTGTTTTTT. The gene calls are TRBV3-1 and TRBJ2-2, with unresolved D. The CDR3 has 16 amino acids. The V end was cut by 2 bases, the J end by 3 bases, with 13 bases between. Germline V gene sequence: CDR1 LGHDT, CDR2 YNNKEL (reference sequence).